A single sample gave rise to the 16 T cell receptor beta chains below, sequenced in a study of beta chain features in type 1 diabetes. What was sequenced were expressed TCRB transcripts, since all of the isolated RNA had been reverse transcribed. Generated by immunoSEQ multiplex PCR, the TCRdb table keeps only in-frame clones and is missing some. This table has under 900,000 clones, about 17% appearing once. The sequenced material came from naive CD4+ T cells from blood. Every receptor here comes from a woman younger than 35 in good health.

In this sample, this clone turned up a few times. The V call is TRBV28, the J call TRBJ2-1; possible D gene TRBD2, 7 bases. V shed 6 bases and J shed 3 bases, with 21 bases lying between them. Germline-derived CDR1 and CDR2 are MDHEN and SYDVKM. This CDR3 is built from 17 residues. The CDR3 DNA is TGTGCCAGCAGGGACAGTCGGACTAGAGCACTCTACAATGAGCAGTTCTTC. This sequence encodes CASRDSRTRALYNEQFF.

The J gene is TRBJ2-1, the V gene TRBV6-5; 9 bases are shared with TRBD1. V was clipped by 5 bases and J by 5 bases; unmatched bases: 4. Germline values: CDR1 MNHEY, CDR2 SVGAGI. CDR3 length: 14 residues. CDR3 DNA sequence: TGTGCCAGCAGTACCCGGGACAGGGACAATGAGCAGTTCTTC. Translating gives CASSTRDRDNEQFF.

A few counts support this clone. The chain combines TRBV14 with TRBJ2-7; D not certain. Germline loops: CDR1 SGHDN, CDR2 FVKESK. V was pared by 2 bases and J by 7 bases, with 9 bases between. The CDR3 has 12 residues. CDR3 DNA: TGTGCCAGCAGCCAACGGTCTGGGGAGCAGTACTTC. Protein product: CASSQRSGEQYF.

This clone has a handful of counts. The chain uses TRBV28 and TRBJ2-1; unclear D gene. The V and J ends lost 6 bases and 4 bases respectively, with 16 bases between them. Germline V gene data show CDR1 as MDHEN and CDR2 as SYDVKM. CDR3 length: 15 amino acids. CDR3 coding DNA: TGTGCCAGCAGGGGCGGTGATATTCGGTACAATGAGCAGTTCTTC. Encoded protein: CASRGGDIRYNEQFF.

This clone has just a few counts. The chain uses TRBV20-1 and TRBJ2-7; D unclear. The CDR3 is 11 amino acids. Trimming stripped 3 bases from V and 9 bases from J, with 12 bases between. Germline assignment: CDR1 DFQATT and CDR2 SNEGSKA (reference sequence). CDR3 loop: CSARTPLLQYF. The CDR3, as DNA: TGCAGTGCTAGGACACCCCTCTTGCAGTACTTC.

This chain's CDR3 is CASSLFSDFNEQFF. CDR3 bases: TGTGCCAGCAGCTTGTTCTCGGACTTCAATGAGCAGTTCTTC. The chain joins TRBV5-4 to TRBJ2-1, with D perhaps TRBD2 (5 bases). The germline gives CDR1 SGHNT, CDR2 YYREEE (reference sequence). The CDR3 totals 14 residues. The ends were cut back, 1 base at V and 6 bases at J, with 11 bases in the middle.

The table lists this clone with a count of one. The chain uses TRBV7-2 and TRBJ2-5, with 8 positions matching TRBD2. This CDR3 region has 15 residues. V lost 5 bases to trimming and J lost 1 base; unmatched junction nucleotides: 6. The V gene's germline CDR1 is SGHTA and CDR2 FQGNSA. This CDR3 is CASSPITSGQETQYF. For the CDR3, the DNA is TGTGCCAGCAGCCCCATTACTAGCGGCCAAGAGACCCAGTACTTC.

V and J are TRBV4-3 and TRBJ2-3; D is unresolved. In germline, CDR1 is LGHNA, CDR2 YSLEER. Trimming took off 2 bases at V and 0 bases at J, with 6 bases between the two ends. CDR3 size: 14 residues. CDR3: CASSQYTSTDTQYF. DNA for the CDR3: TGCGCCAGCAGCCAATACACTAGCACAGATACGCAGTATTTT.

This clone was recorded a few times. This rearrangement joins TRBV19 to TRBJ2-2, with D perhaps TRBD2 (6 bases). Per germline, CDR1 LNHDA and CDR2 SQIVND (reference sequence). The CDR3 contains 16 residues. Trimming pared 8 bases from V and 6 bases from J, leaving 22 bases between. The CDR3 coding sequence is TGTGCCAGTGGTGAACCTCGACTAGTATTGGCCGGGGAGCTGTTTTTT. It is translated as CASGEPRLVLAGELFF.

The chain couples TRBV5-1 to TRBJ2-3; 8 bases are a match to TRBD2. The CDR3 covers 15 residues. Germline values: CDR1 SGHRS, CDR2 YFSETQ. V lost 3 bases, J lost 5 bases, and 8 bases stayed unmatched. The CDR3 DNA follows: TGCGCCAGCAGCTCGGGAGCGGGAGCGGTAGATACGCAGTATTTT. Protein sequence: CASSSGAGAVDTQYF.

This clone was counted only a few times. This sequence may be a read error, since a much larger clone differs from it by one base. The V call is TRBV5-5, the J call TRBJ2-3; no clear D. Germline V gives CDR1 SGHKS, CDR2 YYEKEE (reference sequence). The CDR3 totals 11 residues. V was cut by 3 bases and J by 3 bases, with 2 bases left in between. Here the CDR3 DNA reads TGTGCCAGCAGCTCGACAGATACGCAGTATTTT. Translating it yields CASSSTDTQYF.

The V call is TRBV5-4, the J call TRBJ1-2, with D hard to call. There are 15 residues in the CDR3. Germline CDR1 is SGHNT and CDR2 is YYREEE (reference sequence). V lost 4 bases to trimming and J lost 5 bases, with 18 bases between them. CDR3 DNA: TGTGCCAGCAGCCCCAGTCGCCGGGCGAATTATGGCTACACCTTC. Its protein is CASSPSRRANYGYTF.

V is TRBV5-1 and J is TRBJ2-1; 8 nucleotides align to TRBD2. This CDR3 contains 14 residues. Germline V CDR1 and CDR2: SGHRS, YFSETQ. V lost 1 base to trimming and J lost 6 bases; unmatched junction nucleotides: 3. The CDR3 sequence: CASSLWREANEQFF. In DNA form, the CDR3 reads TGCGCCAGCAGCTTGTGGCGGGAGGCCAATGAGCAGTTCTTC. The complete variable domain, with remaining parts taken from reference TRBV5-1 and TRBJ2-1, reads KAGVTQTPRYLIKTRGQQVTLSCSPISGHRSVSWYQQTPGQGLQFLFEYFSETQRNKGNFPGRFSGRQFSNSRSEMNVSTLELGDSALYLCASSLWREANEQFFGPGTRLTVL.

CDR3 coding DNA: TGTGCCAGCAGTCCCAGGGAATCCGGAAACACCATATATTTT. Residues: CASSPRESGNTIYF. This chain links TRBV2 with TRBJ1-3, with D tentatively TRBD1 (5 bases). CDR1 is SNHLY and CDR2 is FYNNEI in the germline V gene. There are 14 residues in the CDR3. V lost 5 bases to trimming and J lost 4 bases, with 12 bases between them. Full variable domain (rest looked up from reference TRBV2 and TRBJ1-3): EPEVTQTPSHQVTQMGQEVILRCVPISNHLYFYWYRQILGQKVEFLVSFYNNEISEKSEIFDDQFSVERPDGSNFTLKIRSTKLEDSAMYFCASSPRESGNTIYFGEGSWLTVV.

This chain uses TRBV11-2 with TRBJ2-3, with D unclear. Trimming stripped 3 bases from V and 2 bases from J, with 9 bases between. Germline V gene data show CDR1 as SGHAT and CDR2 as FQNNGV. The CDR3 is 14 amino acids. Written as DNA, the CDR3 is TGTGCCAGCAGCTTGCGGCGAATCACAGATACGCAGTATTTT. Its translation is CASSLRRITDTQYF.

CDR3 sequence reads: CASSPKAGTPAGGYTF. CDR3 nucleotide sequence: TGTGCCAGCTCCCCCAAGGCCGGGACACCTGCCGGCGGCTACACCTTC. J is TRBJ1-2 and V is TRBV18; D may be TRBD1 (6 bases). Germline CDR1 KGHSH, CDR2 LQKENI. The CDR3 covers 16 residues. Between the trimmed V and J ends, which lost 6 bases and 8 bases, there was a span of 25 bases.